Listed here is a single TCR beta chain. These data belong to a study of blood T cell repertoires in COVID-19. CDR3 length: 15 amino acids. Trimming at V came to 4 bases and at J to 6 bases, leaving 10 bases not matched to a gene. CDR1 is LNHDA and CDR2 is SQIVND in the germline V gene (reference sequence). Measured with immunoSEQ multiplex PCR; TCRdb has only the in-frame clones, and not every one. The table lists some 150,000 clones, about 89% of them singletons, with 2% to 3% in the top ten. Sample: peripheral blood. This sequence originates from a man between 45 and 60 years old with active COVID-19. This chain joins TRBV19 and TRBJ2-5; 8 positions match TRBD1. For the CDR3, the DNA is TGTGCCAGTAGTAGCCGGGACAGGCTGGGACAGACCCAGTACTTC. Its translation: CASSSRDRLGQTQYF.